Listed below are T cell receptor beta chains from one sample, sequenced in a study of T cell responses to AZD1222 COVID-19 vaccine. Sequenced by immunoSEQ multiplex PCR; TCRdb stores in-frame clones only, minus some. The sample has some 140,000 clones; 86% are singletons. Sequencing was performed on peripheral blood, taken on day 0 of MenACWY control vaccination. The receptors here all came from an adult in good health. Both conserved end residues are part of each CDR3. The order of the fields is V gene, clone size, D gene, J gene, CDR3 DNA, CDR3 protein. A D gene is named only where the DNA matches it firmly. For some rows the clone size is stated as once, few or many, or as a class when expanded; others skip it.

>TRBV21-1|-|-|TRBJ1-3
TGTGCCAGCAGCAAAGTTAGGGCCCCGAGGGCTACCTCTGGAAACACCATATATTTT
CASSKVRAPRATSGNTIYF
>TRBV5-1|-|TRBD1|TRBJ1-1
TGCGCCAGCAGCTTAGCGACAGGGGGCACTGAAGCTTTCTTT
CASSLATGGTEAFF
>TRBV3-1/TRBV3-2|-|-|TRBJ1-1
TGTGCCAGCAGCCAGATCGGGAACACTGAAGCTTTCTTT
CASSQIGNTEAFF
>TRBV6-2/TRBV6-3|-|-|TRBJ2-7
TGTGCCAGCAGTTACTCAGACCGGCAGTACTTC
CASSYSDRQYF
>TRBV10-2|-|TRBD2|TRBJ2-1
TGCGCCAGCACCAAGCGGGGGGGCCTCAATGAGCAGTTCTTC
CASTKRGGLNEQFF
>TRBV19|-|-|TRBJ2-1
TGTGCCAGTAGCAATCGGAGGGAGGTGCACAATGAGCAGTTCTTC
CASSNRREVHNEQFF
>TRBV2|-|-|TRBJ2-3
TGTGCCTGGGGACTGACCAGAGATACGCAGTATTTT
CAWGLTRDTQYF
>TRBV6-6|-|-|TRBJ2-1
TGTGCCAGCATAGAGGTCGGTTACAATGAGCAGTTCTTC
CASIEVGYNEQFF
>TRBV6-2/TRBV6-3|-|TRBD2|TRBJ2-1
TGTGCCAGCAGTTACGAGAGGCTAGCGGGAGACAATGAGCAGTTCTTC
CASSYERLAGDNEQFF
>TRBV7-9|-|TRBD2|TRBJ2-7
TGTGCCAGCAGCTCCGACTCTAGCGGGAGAATCTACGAGCAGTACTTC
CASSSDSSGRIYEQYF
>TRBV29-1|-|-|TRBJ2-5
TGCAGCGGCCTAGGGATTTTCGGGGGGACCCAGTACTTC
CSGLGIFGGTQYF
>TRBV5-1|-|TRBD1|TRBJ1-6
TGCGCCAGCAGCAGGGACAGGAATAATTCACCCCTCCACTTT
CASSRDRNNSPLHF
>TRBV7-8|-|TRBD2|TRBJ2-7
TGTGCCAGCAGCTTTAGTCCGGGGACTAGCATGGAGCAGTACTTC
CASSFSPGTSMEQYF
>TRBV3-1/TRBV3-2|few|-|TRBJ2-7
TGTGCCAGCAGCCACGAATGGCGACAGGTTGGCTACGAGCAGTACTTC
CASSHEWRQVGYEQYF
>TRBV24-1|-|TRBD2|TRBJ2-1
TGTGCCACCAGTGGAGGTAGCGGGAAGGTAGGTGAGCAGTTCTTC
CATSGGSGKVGEQFF
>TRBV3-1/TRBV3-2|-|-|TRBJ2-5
TGTGCCAGCAGCCCTAGTAGCGGCAACCAAGAGACCCAGTACTTC
CASSPSSGNQETQYF
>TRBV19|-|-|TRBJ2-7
TGTGCCAGTAGTCTGAAGGGGACCAGAATTTACGAGCAGTACTTC
CASSLKGTRIYEQYF
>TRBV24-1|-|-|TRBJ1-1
TGTGCCACCCAGCTGAGCGGTGAAGCTTTCTTT
CATQLSGEAFF
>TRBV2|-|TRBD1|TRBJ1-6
TGTGCCAGCGCCACAGGGGGCTATTCACCCCTCCACTTT
CASATGGYSPLHF
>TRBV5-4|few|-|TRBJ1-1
TGTGCCAGCAGCTTGCCAGGGAGGGTTACTGAAGCTTTCTTT
CASSLPGRVTEAFF
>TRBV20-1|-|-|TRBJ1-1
TGCAGTGCTAGTCCCGGGGAGGGTGAAGCTTTCTTT
CSASPGEGEAFF
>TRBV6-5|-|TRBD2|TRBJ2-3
TGTGCCAGCAGTTACTCGACTAGCGGGGGGGATACGCAGTATTTT
CASSYSTSGGDTQYF
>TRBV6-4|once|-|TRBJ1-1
TGTGCCAGCAGTGTCGGGTTGTGGGAAGTTTGGACTGAAGCTTTCTTT
CASSVGLWEVWTEAFF
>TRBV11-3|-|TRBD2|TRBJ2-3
TGTGCCAGCAGCTTGGGGAGGGGAGGAGATACGCAGTATTTT
CASSLGRGGDTQYF
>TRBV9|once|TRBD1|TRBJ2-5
TGTGCCAGCAGCCTCGCGGGGCAGGGGGCCTGGGAGACCCAGTACTTC
CASSLAGQGAWETQYF
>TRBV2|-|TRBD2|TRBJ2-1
TGTGCCAGCAGCAAACTAGCGGGAGTGAATGAGCAGTTCTTC
CASSKLAGVNEQFF
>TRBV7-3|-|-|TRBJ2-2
TGTGCCAGCAGCCCTTCCGGGATCAACACCGGGGAGCTGTTTTTT
CASSPSGINTGELFF
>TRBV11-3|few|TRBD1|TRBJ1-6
TGTGCCAGCAGCTTAGATATCGGGACAGGGACTTTAGAGCCACCCCTCCACTTT
CASSLDIGTGTLEPPLHF
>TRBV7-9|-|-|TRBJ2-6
TGTGCCAGCAGCTTTTATGGACTCCTAAGGCCTGGGGCCAACGTCCTGACTTTC
CASSFYGLLRPGANVLTF
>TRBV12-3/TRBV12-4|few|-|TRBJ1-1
TGTGCCAGTCAGGGCCACGCCGAAACTGAAGCTTTCTTT
CASQGHAETEAFF
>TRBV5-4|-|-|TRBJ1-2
TGTGCCAGCAGCCCAACCGGGGGGCCCGGATATGGCTACACCTTC
CASSPTGGPGYGYTF
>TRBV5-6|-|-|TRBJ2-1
TGTGCCAGCAGCTTGGGGATTAGCTCCTTTAATGAGCAGTTCTTC
CASSLGISSFNEQFF
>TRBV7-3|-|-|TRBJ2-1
TGTGCCAGCAGCTTAAGAGGGTCCAGCTCCTACAATGAGCAGTTCTTC
CASSLRGSSSYNEQFF
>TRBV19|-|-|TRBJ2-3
TGTGCCAGTAGTATCGGGCCGCGCACAGATACGCAGTATTTT
CASSIGPRTDTQYF
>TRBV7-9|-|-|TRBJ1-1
TGTGCCAGCAGCCTAACAGGGTATACTGAAGCTTTCTTT
CASSLTGYTEAFF
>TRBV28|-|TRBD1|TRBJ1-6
TGTGCCATCTGGACAGGAAGAAATTCACCCCTCCACTTT
CAIWTGRNSPLHF
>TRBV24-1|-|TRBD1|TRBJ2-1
TGTGCCACCAGTCGGTCAGGGGGCCTCTATGAGCAGTTCTTC
CATSRSGGLYEQFF
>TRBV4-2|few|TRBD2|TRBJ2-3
TGTGCCAGCAGCCAAGATTCGGCTAGCGGGAGAGGGACAGATACGCAGTATTTT
CASSQDSASGRGTDTQYF
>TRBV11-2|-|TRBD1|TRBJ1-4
TGTGCCAGCAGCCCTGATCGCGGACAGGGTTGGGATGAAAAACTGTTTTTT
CASSPDRGQGWDEKLFF
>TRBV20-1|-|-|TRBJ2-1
TGCAGTGCGAACCCTGGGAGCGAGCAGTTCTTC
CSANPGSEQFF
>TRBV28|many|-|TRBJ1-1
TGTGCCAGCAGTTCTCTGGGCCGGGCTTTCTTT
CASSSLGRAFF
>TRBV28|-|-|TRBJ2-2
TGTGCCAGCAGTTTACCAGGGAGATCCGGGGAGCTGTTTTTT
CASSLPGRSGELFF
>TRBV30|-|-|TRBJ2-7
TGTGCCTGGAGTGTACTATTTGGGGGATCCTACGAGCAGTACTTC
CAWSVLFGGSYEQYF
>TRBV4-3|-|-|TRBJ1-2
TGCGCCAGCAGCCAAGCACAGGGCCGGGGCTACACCTTC
CASSQAQGRGYTF
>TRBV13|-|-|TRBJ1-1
TGTGCCAGCAGCTTAGCTTGGTTAACTGAAGCTTTCTTT
CASSLAWLTEAFF
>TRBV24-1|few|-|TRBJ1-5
TGTGCCACCAGTGACCCGCAGGGAAGCAATCAGCCCCAGCATTTT
CATSDPQGSNQPQHF
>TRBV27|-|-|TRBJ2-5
TGTGCCAGCAGTACTCGGACAGTAGAGACCCAGTACTTC
CASSTRTVETQYF
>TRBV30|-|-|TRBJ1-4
TGTGCCTGGAGCCATAATGAAAAACTGTTTTTT
CAWSHNEKLFF
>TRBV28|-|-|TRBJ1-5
TGTGCCAGCAGAGGACTTATTCATCAGCCCCAGCATTTT
CASRGLIHQPQHF
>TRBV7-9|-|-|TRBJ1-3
TGTGCCAGCAGCCGGGGGTCCGCTGGAAACACCATATATTTT
CASSRGSAGNTIYF
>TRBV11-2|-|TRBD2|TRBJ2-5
TGTGCCAGCAGCTCTAGCGGGGGGGCCCGAGAGACCCAGTACTTC
CASSSSGGARETQYF
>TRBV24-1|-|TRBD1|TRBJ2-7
TGTGCCACCAGCTGGACAGGGGACGTCTACGAGCAGTACTTC
CATSWTGDVYEQYF
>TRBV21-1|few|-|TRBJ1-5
TGTGCCAGCAGCCCCCGGACAGGGGGAAATAGCAATCAGCCCCAGCATTTT
CASSPRTGGNSNQPQHF
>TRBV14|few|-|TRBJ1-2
TGTGCCAGCAGCCAACATCCGCGGGCCGTCTATGGCTACACCTTC
CASSQHPRAVYGYTF
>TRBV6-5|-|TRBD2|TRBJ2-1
TGTGCCAGCAGTCAGGGACTAGCGCAGTTCTTC
CASSQGLAQFF
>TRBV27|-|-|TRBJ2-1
TGTGCCAGCAGTTTCGGCAGGGGTTCAACGTCCTACAATGAGCAGTTCTTC
CASSFGRGSTSYNEQFF
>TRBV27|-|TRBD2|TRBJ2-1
TGTGCCAGCAGGGGAACACCGGGACTAGCGGGGGGTTACAATGAGCAGTTCTTC
CASRGTPGLAGGYNEQFF